This entry features one TCR beta chain sequence. The specificity of this receptor is unknown. No base quality values were provided; no much bigger clone lies one nucleotide off. This sample is drawn from a study of T cell responses to AZD1222 COVID-19 vaccine (dated by TCRdb to 2020 to 2022). Background on the whole study: TCR sequencing was performed for about 240 trial participants, of whom 207 were given two doses of AZD1222 and around 26 were given two doses of MenACWY control vaccine. Trial participants were enrolled into age subgroups of 18-55, 56-69 and 70-plus years, which contained approximately 150, 30 and 60 TCR-sequenced participants, respectively. Broader findings and caveats from the paper: CD4 TCRs associated with the vaccine covered the entire spike protein, and the dominant responses were in regions 160-218 and 743-854. Reportedly, close to half of the unique spike-specific TCRs recognized epitopes lying outside the regions that are mutated in the B.1.351 and B.1.1.7 variants. Only six or seven AZD1222 recipients were SARS-CoV-2 seropositive at baseline, limiting conclusions about previously exposed vaccinees. In the small 56-69-year group, the increase in depth fell short of significance, most likely because of low power. Because no samples from the day 14 peak response were available, repertoires could be characterized only after the peak T cell response. Participants were mostly white British and included more females than males, and it was suggested by the authors that clonal diversity may have been underestimated. After two AZD1222 doses, spike-specific TCR breadth and depth were significantly higher than at day 0 and than in MenACWY recipients.

The CDR3 regions of human TCRbeta chains were analyzed by immunosequencing. The paper's data handling went like this. TCRs in the repertoires were matched against a reference library of SARS-CoV-2-specific TCRs that had been generated with the MIRA antigen-specificity platform. Breadth meant the fraction of unique TCRs that were SARS-CoV-2-associated, whereas depth meant the fraction of total T cells that were SARS-CoV-2-associated. Using the MIRA data, every spike-specific TCR was mapped to the spike region that the TCR reacted to and assigned to either a CD4 or a CD8 class. Log10-transformed breadth and depth values were compared by one-way ANOVA with Sidak's multiple comparisons tests. As stored in TCRdb, this immuneACCESS dataset retains in-frame rearrangements with V and J assigned. A fraction of the clones does not appear; measured against another copy, unresolved V genes explain less than half of the discrepancy, and the remainder lacks a known reason. V, J and clone size reflect that table, while D and trimming were determined from the DNA. This sample holds about 75,000 clones; around 90% were observed only once. The leading ten clones occupy about 17% of the sample.

In light of the paper, this sample's time point label describes: about 28 days (+/-7) after the second vaccine dose. AZD1222 recipients whose second dose came at about 4 weeks and those whose second dose came at about 12 weeks were combined into one group, since spike-specific TCR depth and breadth did not differ between the two schedules. The vaccinee samples were drawn from two UK trials, COV001 and COV002, one of which was a single-blind randomized controlled phase 2/3 trial testing AZD1222 (ChAdOx1 nCoV-19) in healthy adults. For TCRbeta chain sequencing, PBMC samples from trial participants were taken at day 0 and at day 28 after the second dose. CDR1 and CDR2 were assigned from the germline V gene as SGHRS and YFSETQ. Relative to germline, V is 2 bases shorter and J is 2 bases shorter, with 9 bases between their ends. From its cysteine to its phenylalanine, the CDR3 spans 14 amino acids. Left in the record is the CDR3 DNA by itself, 42 bases read in frame from the first base.

The sample was peripheral blood, taken 28 days after the second AZD1222 dose. The chain uses TRBV5-1 and TRBJ2-3; the D segment could be TRBD1, given 5 matching bases. The receptor was isolated from an adult who received the AZD1222 COVID-19 vaccine. The nucleotide sequence reads as follows: TGCGCCAGCAGCTTTTCAGGGAACACAGATACGCAGTATTTT. It is translated as CASSFSGNTDTQYF.